Listed below are T cell receptor beta chains from one sample, sequenced in a study of T cells in Graves' hyperthyroidism and ophthalmopathy. One entry per CDR3 protein, called by TCRdb with MiXCR from the multiplex PCR reads. There are about 380,000 distinct CDR3 sequences in the sample; roughly 18% occur only once, and 35% to 50% lies in the top ten. Material: blood. These TCRs come from a man aged 18 to 35 with Graves' ophthalmopathy. Both conserved end residues are part of each CDR3. The D gene is left open where the match is weak. Size is stated for part of the rows, as once, few or many counts, or as a class when the clone is expanded.

>many|NA|TRBJ2-4|15|TRBV28
TGTGCCAGCAGTCCCACAGGGCTAGCCAAAAACATTCAGTACTTC
CASSPTGLAKNIQYF
>many|TRBD2|TRBJ2-2|14|TRBV7-3
TGTGCCAGCAGCTCGGGACTAGCGGCCGGGGAGCTGTTTTTT
CASSSGLAAGELFF
>many|NA|TRBJ2-1|14|TRBV6-2/TRBV6-3
TGTGCCAGCAGTTACATCCCCCACCTGAATGAGCAGTTCTTC
CASSYIPHLNEQFF
>few|NA|TRBJ2-3|19|TRBV9
TGTGCCACTCATGACGGCCCTCCGGGACTGCATTTGCGCACAGATACGCAGTATTTT
CATHDGPPGLHLRTDTQYF
>few|NA|TRBJ2-3|15|TRBV13
TGTGCCAGCAGCTTCCTCCAGGGGGGGGGAGATACGCAGTATTTT
CASSFLQGGGDTQYF
>NA|NA|TRBJ1-1|15|TRBV5-1
TGCGCCATGGGGCAGGGGTGGCCAATGAACACTGAAGCTTTCTTT
CAMGQGWPMNTEAFF
>many|NA|TRBJ2-1|16|TRBV5-1
TGCGCCAGCAGCTTGATGTCGGGGACCTCCTACAATGAGCAGTTCTTC
CASSLMSGTSYNEQFF
>few|NA|TRBJ1-1|13|TRBV7-9
TGTGCCAGCAGCCTTCCCCCACAGGGCGAAGCTTTCTTT
CASSLPPQGEAFF
>many|NA|TRBJ1-5|13|TRBV7-9
TGTGCCAGCAGCCGAGCGTTCGATCAGCCCCAGCATTTT
CASSRAFDQPQHF
>many|TRBD1|TRBJ1-1|15|TRBV5-1
TGCGCCAGCAGCTCGCTAAGGACAGGTGAAACTGAAGCTTTCTTT
CASSSLRTGETEAFF
>few|NA|TRBJ2-7|11|TRBV7-8
TGTGCCAGCCATCAGGGGACCGAGCAGTACTTC
CASHQGTEQYF
>many|NA|TRBJ2-3|13|TRBV12-3/TRBV12-4
TGTGCCAGCAGGATGATTAGCACAGATACGCAGTATTTT
CASRMISTDTQYF
>NA|NA|TRBJ1-1|13|TRBV27
TGTGCCAGCAGTTTTTCGGGGAAGACTGAAGCTTTCTTT
CASSFSGKTEAFF
>few|TRBD1|TRBJ1-2|14|TRBV19
TGTGCCAGTTGTGGACAGGGATGTAACTATGGCTACACCTTC
CASCGQGCNYGYTF
>few|TRBD2|TRBJ2-1|14|TRBV20-1
TGCAGTGCTCCTCCGGGACTAGCCGGCGATGAGCAGTTCTTC
CSAPPGLAGDEQFF
>many|NA|TRBJ2-7|14|TRBV7-2
TGTGCCAGCAGAAGCAGGGTGGCCTCCTACGAGCAGTACTTC
CASRSRVASYEQYF
>many|NA|TRBJ2-3|13|TRBV7-3
TGTGCCAGCAGCCTCGAGAGGGAGGAGGAGCAGTATTTT
CASSLEREEEQYF
>NA|NA|TRBJ1-5|17|TRBV15
TGTGCCACCAGCAGAGATCGTGCGACAGCTAGCAATCAGCCCCAGCATTTT
CATSRDRATASNQPQHF
>many|NA|TRBJ1-4|15|TRBV2
TGTGCCAGCAGACCCACGTACGGCAATCGAGAAAAACTGTTTTTT
CASRPTYGNREKLFF
>NA|TRBD1|TRBJ2-3|15|TRBV14
TGTGCCAGCAGCCAAGTGGGACAGGCCCCAGATACGCAGTATTTT
CASSQVGQAPDTQYF
>NA|NA|TRBJ2-1|17|TRBV3-1
TGTGCCAGCAGCCCCCCCCCAGTGGGGGGCTCCTACAATGAGCAGTTCTTC
CASSPPPVGGSYNEQFF
>many|TRBD1|TRBJ2-5|13|TRBV6-1
TGTGCCAGCAGTACCGGACAGGGGGAGACCCAGTACTTC
CASSTGQGETQYF
>few|NA|TRBJ1-1|13|TRBV15
TGTGCCACTGGGGGTGGAGGGGGCACTGAAGCTTTCTTT
CATGGGGGTEAFF
>NA|TRBD1|TRBJ2-7|14|TRBV4-1
TGCGCCAGCAGCCAAGGTGGGACAGTTTACGAGCAGTACTTC
CASSQGGTVYEQYF
>NA|NA|TRBJ2-3|16|TRBV12-3/TRBV12-4
TGTGCCAGCAGCCCCCCCCCCCCCCCGCGGACGGATACGCAGTATTTT
CASSPPPPPRTDTQYF
>NA|NA|TRBJ2-5|14|TRBV20-1
TGCAGTGCTCAACCTTACCCCGTTGAAGAGACCCAGTACTTC
CSAQPYPVEETQYF
>NA|TRBD2|TRBJ2-2|16|TRBV7-7
TGTGCTAGCAGCTTAGGGCTAGCGGGTAACACCGGGGAGCTGTTTTTT
CASSLGLAGNTGELFF
>NA|NA|TRBJ2-7|16|TRBV5-1
TGCGCCAGCAGCTTGTCCCCTGGACAGAGCTCCTACGAGCAGTACTTC
CASSLSPGQSSYEQYF
>few|TRBD2|TRBJ2-3|15|TRBV28
TGTGCCAGCAGTTTATTGCGGGGGGGAATGGATACGCAGTATTTT
CASSLLRGGMDTQYF
>NA|NA|TRBJ1-1|10|TRBV29-1
TGCAGCGTTGTATTTACTGAAGCTTTCTTT
CSVVFTEAFF
>many|TRBD2|TRBJ2-5|14|TRBV27
TGTGCCAGCAGTTTGATCACGGGAGGAGAGACCCAGTACTTC
CASSLITGGETQYF
>NA|TRBD1|TRBJ2-2|12|TRBV5-8
TGTGCCAGCAGCCAGGGGGACGGGGAGCTGTTTTTT
CASSQGDGELFF
>few|TRBD2|TRBJ2-3|14|TRBV20-1
TGCAGTGCTAGGCCCCGGGGGGTTTCAGATACGCAGTATTTT
CSARPRGVSDTQYF
>many|TRBD1|TRBJ1-5|18|TRBV6-6
TGTGCCAGCAGTTACTCTGACAGGGAGGGCTATAGCAATCAGCCCCAGCATTTT
CASSYSDREGYSNQPQHF
>few|NA|TRBJ1-1|13|TRBV10-3
TGTGCCATCAGTCGAACAACAGGGCCTGAAGCTTTCTTT
CAISRTTGPEAFF
>NA|NA|TRBJ2-3|16|TRBV7-9
TGTGCCAGCAGCCAGCAGGGGGGCGGGGAAGTGGATACGCAGTATTTT
CASSQQGGGEVDTQYF
>many|TRBD1|TRBJ1-2|13|TRBV24-1
TGTGCCACCCAAAAGGGACAGGAGGGTGGCTACACCTTC
CATQKGQEGGYTF
>many|NA|TRBJ2-7|14|TRBV11-1
TGTGCCAGCAGCGTGGCAAAGGTCTCCTACGAGCAGTACTTC
CASSVAKVSYEQYF
>NA|NA|TRBJ2-5|14|TRBV12-3/TRBV12-4
TGTGCCAGCAGTCCCCGGTTTAGTCAAGAGACCCAGTACTTC
CASSPRFSQETQYF
>many|NA|TRBJ1-2|14|TRBV20-1
TGCAGTGCTAGAGATTTTGTAGATTCCTATGGCTACACCTTC
CSARDFVDSYGYTF
>NA|NA|TRBJ2-5|15|TRBV7-6
TGTGCCAGCAGCCGTATCCCGGGGTCGGAAGAGACCCAGTACTTC
CASSRIPGSEETQYF
>few|NA|TRBJ1-6|16|TRBV9
TGTGCCAGCAGCGAGGGAGGGAGCTCCTATAATTCACCCCTCCACTTT
CASSEGGSSYNSPLHF
>many|NA|TRBJ2-7|15|TRBV19
TGTGCCAGTAGTGCCCGGGACGAAAGCTCCTACGAGCAGTACTTC
CASSARDESSYEQYF